The 21 T cell receptor beta chains listed next were all sequenced from one sample in a study of early T cells in non-severe SARS-CoV-2 infection. TCRdb used MiXCR to reprocess the 5' RACE reads, holding one entry per CDR3 protein. The sample has fewer than 60,000 distinct CDR3 sequences; 12% are singletons. The sample taken for sequencing was whole blood. The receptors were sampled from an adult who was a healthcare worker with PCR-confirmed SARS-CoV-2 infection or an uninfected control (not recorded which).

The gene calls are TRBV12-3 or TRBV12-4 and TRBJ1-1; 12 bases map to TRBD1. The V segment lost 5 bases and the J segment 3 bases; nucleotides outside the gene matches: 13. The CDR3 loop spans 18 amino acids. The CDR3 is CASSRTGTGGIGDTEAFF. The CDR3 DNA follows: TGTGCCAGCAGTCGCACCGGGACAGGGGGCATCGGGGACACTGAAGCTTTCTTT.

At least ten counts were recorded for this clonotype. The rearrangement uses TRBV12-3 or TRBV12-4 and TRBJ1-1, with TRBD1 matching 7 bases. V trimming: 6 bases; J trimming: 3 bases; junction bases outside the gene matches: 7. This CDR3 region has 14 residues. The CDR3 DNA sequence: TGTGCCAGCAGGAGCAGGGGGGAGTACACTGAAGCTTTCTTT. Translated, it gives CASRSRGEYTEAFF.

This clonotype appeared many times. The gene calls are TRBV6-1 and TRBJ2-5, with a tentative D call TRBD2 (6 bases). V lost 7 bases to trimming and J lost 5 bases, with 17 bases between them. CDR1 is MNHNS and CDR2 is SASEGT in the germline V gene. There are 14 residues in the CDR3. Here the CDR3 DNA reads TGTGCCAGCAACCCGCCCGGGAGAGGCGAGACCCAGTACTTC. It yields the protein CASNPPGRGETQYF.

This clonotype was recorded many times. This chain joins TRBV30 and TRBJ2-1; D might be TRBD2 (6 bases). The CDR3 spans 14 residues. CDR1 and CDR2 (germline): GTSNPN, SVGIG (reference sequence). Trimming shortened V by 8 bases and J by 5 bases, and 19 bases separated the two germline ends. CDR3 in DNA: TGTGCCCGTGGAAAACTAGCCCCCCACAATGAGCAGTTCTTC. Residues: CARGKLAPHNEQFF.

This clonotype was detected a few times. This chain connects TRBV18 to TRBJ1-2, with TRBD1 as a possible D gene (5 bases). CDR1 and CDR2 from the germline V gene are KGHSH and LQKENI. The CDR3 runs 12 residues. Deletions cut 1 base from V and 9 bases from J, with 9 bases between. CDR3 amino acids: CASSPQGTSYTF. The CDR3 bases are TGTGCCAGCTCACCACAAGGGACGAGCTACACCTTC.

This clonotype was seen a handful of times. The CDR3 region is CSAAPDRYEQYF. CDR3 in DNA: TGCAGTGCTGCCCCTGACCGGTACGAGCAGTACTTC. The gene calls are TRBV20-1 and TRBJ2-7; no clear D. Germline assignment: CDR1 DFQATT and CDR2 SNEGSKA (reference sequence). This CDR3 region has 12 residues. V lost 5 bases, J lost 4 bases, and 12 bases lay in between.

The J gene is TRBJ2-4, the V gene TRBV20-1, with D hard to call. The germline V and J ends were trimmed by 3 bases and 1 base, with 7 bases remaining between them. This CDR3 comprises 13 residues. From germline, CDR1 is DFQATT and CDR2 SNEGSKA (reference sequence). Here the CDR3 reads CSASRLAKNIQYF. The CDR3 coding sequence is TGCAGTGCTAGCCGTCTCGCCAAAAACATTCAGTACTTC.

This clonotype appeared many times. CDR3 DNA sequence: TGTGCCAGCAGACCACGAACGGGAGGCTACACCTTC. This gives the protein CASRPRTGGYTF. This chain joins TRBV21-1 and TRBJ1-2; the DNA was not compared with TRBD1, the D call given in the table. TRBV21-1 is a documented pseudogene. The CDR3 consists of 12 residues.

This clonotype was picked up many times. The chain recombines TRBV7-2 with TRBJ2-3; 14 bases agree with TRBD2. Germline CDR1 and CDR2: SGHTA and FQGNSA. The trim removed 2 bases at V and 4 bases at J, leaving 5 bases unmatched. The CDR3 length is 17 residues. The DNA of the CDR3 is TGTGCCAGCAGCTTATGGCGGGGACTAGCGGGAGCAGATACGCAGTATTTT. Translating gives CASSLWRGLAGADTQYF.

Only a few counts were recorded for this clonotype. The J gene is TRBJ2-2, the V gene TRBV6-1; 8 bases are shared with TRBD2. V was clipped by 8 bases and J by 6 bases; unmatched bases: 8. The CDR3 is 14 amino acids. In germline, CDR1 is MNHNS, CDR2 SASEGT. The CDR3 sequence: CASSSAGGPGELFF. DNA for the CDR3: TGTGCCAGCTCGTCTGCGGGAGGCCCCGGGGAGCTGTTTTTT.

This clonotype was observed many times. The chain uses TRBV18 and TRBJ1-1, with D perhaps TRBD1 (5 bases). The CDR3 sequence is 15 residues long. With 0 bases removed from V and 4 bases from J, the gap between germline ends came to 12 bases. Germline CDR1 reads KGHSH; CDR2 reads LQKENI. CDR3 sequence (DNA): TGTGCCAGCTCACCACCGGGACGGCGGGTCACTGAAGCTTTCTTT. Protein product: CASSPPGRRVTEAFF.

This clonotype has at least ten counts. The chain has TRBV7-2 and TRBJ2-5; unclear D gene. V lost 5 bases and J 5 bases, leaving 9 bases between the germline ends. The CDR3 has 12 amino acids. The germline V gene has CDR1 SGHTA and CDR2 FQGNSA. The CDR3 spells CASSRPGETQYF. The CDR3 DNA reads TGTGCCAGCAGCCGACCTGGGGAGACCCAGTACTTC.

This clonotype has ten or more counts. This sequence joins TRBV7-9 and TRBJ2-7, with 7 nucleotides matching TRBD2. The CDR3 length is 14 residues. V lost 5 bases to trimming and J lost 2 bases; unmatched junction nucleotides: 6. Germline V gene data show CDR1 as SEHNR and CDR2 as FQNEAQ (reference sequence). This CDR3 is CASSPDGGTYEQYF. The CDR3 DNA follows: TGTGCCAGCAGCCCCGACGGGGGGACCTACGAGCAGTACTTC.

This clonotype was counted many times. This sequence joins TRBV2 and TRBJ2-3, with D perhaps TRBD1 (5 bases). CDR1 is SNHLY and CDR2 is FYNNEI in the germline V gene. Trimming left V 3 bases short and J 1 base short, with 11 bases between. CDR3 length: 15 amino acids. This CDR3 is CASSDIGARTDTQYF. The CDR3 bases are TGTGCCAGCAGTGATATTGGGGCCCGCACAGATACGCAGTATTTT.

The J gene is TRBJ1-2, the V gene TRBV5-1; a weak D match, TRBD1 (5 bases). Germline V gene sequence: CDR1 SGHRS, CDR2 YFSETQ. Trimming cost V 3 bases and J 7 bases, with 16 bases left between them. The CDR3 runs to 14 residues. This CDR3 reads CASSWNTAGSGYTF. In nucleotides, the CDR3 is TGCGCCAGCAGCTGGAATACGGCAGGGAGTGGCTACACCTTC.

This clonotype appeared many times. The gene calls are TRBV28 and TRBJ1-2; D remains unclear. Looked up from germline, CDR1 is MDHEN and CDR2 is SYDVKM. The CDR3 length is 14 residues. V was clipped by 5 bases and J by 12 bases, with 22 bases between them. The CDR3 is CASSPSGGLGVDTF. As DNA, the CDR3 is TGTGCCAGCAGTCCGTCCGGCGGGCTAGGAGTGGACACCTTC.

This clonotype was seen repeatedly, ten times or more. The V gene is TRBV15, the J gene TRBJ1-1; D may be TRBD1 (5 bases). CDR1 and CDR2 from the germline V gene are LNHNV and YYDKDF (reference sequence). The CDR3 is 16 residues long. V dropped 0 bases and J dropped 0 bases, with 11 bases sitting between them. CDR3 nucleotide sequence: TGTGCCACCAGCAGAGATCCTCACAGGATGAACACTGAAGCTTTCTTT. This sequence encodes CATSRDPHRMNTEAFF.

This chain joins TRBV18 and TRBJ1-1; no clear D. V lost 3 bases to trimming and J lost 11 bases, with 16 bases between them. This CDR3 spans 13 amino acids. The germline V gene has CDR1 KGHSH and CDR2 LQKENI. The CDR3 sequence is CASSPKLVPPAFF. The CDR3 coding sequence is TGTGCCAGCTCACCGAAGTTGGTCCCGCCCGCTTTCTTT.

This clonotype was seen only a few times. The gene calls are TRBV28 and TRBJ2-7; D could derive from TRBD1 or TRBD2 (5 bases each). In germline, CDR1 is MDHEN, CDR2 SYDVKM. This CDR3 spans 16 amino acids. V was cut by 5 bases and J by 3 bases, with 20 bases left in between. This chain's CDR3 is CASSPSGAIPIYEQYF. In DNA, the CDR3 is TGTGCCAGCAGTCCGTCCGGGGCGATACCAATCTACGAGCAGTACTTC.

This clonotype showed up many times. This chain uses TRBV5-6 with TRBJ2-3, with D hard to call. CDR3 length: 16 residues. Germline CDR1 is SGHDT and CDR2 is YYEEEE. The V end lost 4 bases, the J end lost 7 bases, and 22 bases lay between the germline ends. The CDR3 region has the DNA TGTGCCAGCAGCATGCTCGACGGACGGCTATCAAATACGCAGTATTTT. It encodes CASSMLDGRLSNTQYF.

The V call is TRBV14, the J call TRBJ2-3, with D unresolved. CDR3 length: 13 residues. V was shortened by 4 bases and J by 6 bases, with 11 bases between the two germline ends. The V gene's germline CDR1 is SGHDN and CDR2 FVKESK. The CDR3 sequence: CASSPFSVDTQYF. Written as DNA, the CDR3 is TGTGCCAGCAGCCCGTTCTCTGTGGATACGCAGTATTTT.